Reported below is one T cell receptor beta chain. Its target is not known. The data were obtained in a study of OX40 agonist ivuxolimab in advanced cancers. Notes on the study in general: CD8+ T cells (on average) carried more expanded clones than CD4+ T cells.

V dropped 0 bases and J dropped 6 bases, with 9 bases sitting between them. Looked up from germline, CDR1 is SGHDT and CDR2 is YYEEEE. This CDR3 region has 13 residues. Assay used: immunoSEQ multiplex PCR; TCRdb lists only in-frame clones, some missing. This sample yields under 80,000 clones, of which 88% are seen a single time; approximately 0.81% belongs to the top ten. The origin of this receptor is an adult with an advanced solid tumor such as melanoma, head and neck, liver or kidney cancer. The starting material was CD4+ or CD8+ T cells sorted from blood, obtained in a trial of the OX40 agonist ivuxolimab. The J gene is TRBJ1-2, the V gene TRBV5-6; weak D call: TRBD1 (6 bases). The CDR3 coding sequence is TGTGCCAGCAGCTTGGAAGGGGGGCATGGCTACACCTTC. Its translation: CASSLEGGHGYTF. The entire variable domain, with the rest obtained from reference TRBV5-6 and TRBJ1-2, is as follows: DAGVTQSPTHLIKTRGQQVTLRCSPKSGHDTVSWYQQALGQGPQFIFQYYEEEERQRGNFPDRFSGHQFPNYSSELNVNALLLGDSALYLCASSLEGGHGYTFGSGTRLTVV.